This is a list of T cell receptor beta chains from one sample in a study of shared clonotypes between healthy human individuals. This table comes from immunoSEQ multiplex PCR, and its TCRdb copy is limited to in-frame clones, with some not included. The table includes 2 million to 2.5 million clones, over 85% detected once. Sequencing used naive CD4+ T cells from PBMCs. Every receptor here comes from a man aged 18 to 35 in good health. Some clones in this sample may be carry-over from other donors' samples. The CDR3 runs from the conserved cysteine through the conserved F or W. D genes are given only for firm matches. Expanded clones are given a class, and other clones once, few, many or no size at all.

J gene,V gene,D gene,clone size,CDR3 protein,CDR3 DNA
TRBJ2-5,TRBV7-3,NA,NA,CASSHNLGETQYF,TGTGCCAGCAGTCACAACCTAGGGGAGACCCAGTACTTC
TRBJ1-1,TRBV19,TRBD1,NA,CASSTWDSRTEAFF,TGTGCCAGTAGTACCTGGGACAGTCGGACTGAAGCTTTCTTT
TRBJ2-2,TRBV19,TRBD1,NA,CASGGQVNTGELFF,TGTGCCAGTGGGGGACAGGTGAACACCGGGGAGCTGTTTTTT
TRBJ1-3,TRBV4-1,NA,NA,CASSRPYREVGNTIYF,TGCGCCAGCAGCCGCCCCTACAGGGAGGTTGGAAACACCATATATTTT
TRBJ1-2,TRBV5-6,TRBD1,NA,CASSLRQGAYGYTF,TGTGCCAGCAGCCTAAGACAGGGGGCGTATGGCTACACCTTC
TRBJ2-1,TRBV2,TRBD2,once,CASSASGNGEQFF,TGTGCCAGCAGCGCTAGCGGGAACGGTGAGCAGTTCTTC
TRBJ2-1,TRBV5-1,TRBD2,NA,CASSLPGLAVSEQFF,TGCGCCAGCAGCTTACCGGGACTAGCGGTATCTGAGCAGTTCTTC
TRBJ2-6,TRBV27,NA,NA,CASSLRTGSGANVLTF,TGTGCCAGCAGTTTACGGACGGGATCTGGGGCCAACGTCCTGACTTTC
TRBJ2-2,TRBV4-3,NA,NA,CASSRFSRGMTNTGELFF,TGCGCCAGCAGCCGGTTCTCTCGAGGGATGACGAACACCGGGGAGCTGTTTTTT
TRBJ2-1,TRBV5-1,TRBD2,NA,CASSFLAGAYNEQFF,TGCGCCAGCAGTTTCCTAGCGGGAGCTTACAATGAGCAGTTCTTC
TRBJ1-2,TRBV6-5,NA,once,CASSKGSSDYGYTF,TGTGCCAGCAGTAAGGGGAGCTCAGACTATGGCTACACCTTC
TRBJ1-2,TRBV28,TRBD1,NA,CASSPIPGQGNYGYTF,TGTGCCAGCAGCCCTATCCCGGGACAGGGGAACTATGGCTACACCTTC
TRBJ2-5,TRBV5-1,TRBD2,NA,CASSLGSTSGQETQYF,TGCGCCAGCAGCTTGGGTAGCACTAGCGGACAAGAGACCCAGTACTTC
TRBJ1-3,TRBV28,TRBD1,NA,CASKEGADTIYF,TGTGCCAGCAAGGAGGGGGCGGACACCATATATTTT
TRBJ2-2,TRBV5-4,TRBD2,NA,CASSQGLAGVKGGELFF,TGTGCCAGCAGCCAGGGACTAGCGGGAGTCAAGGGCGGGGAGCTGTTTTTT
TRBJ2-5,TRBV27,NA,NA,CASSLSVFGRRFPETQYF,TGTGCCAGCAGTTTATCGGTTTTCGGCAGGAGGTTCCCAGAGACCCAGTACTTC
TRBJ2-5,TRBV11-2,TRBD2,once,CASSPIRLALGAQYF,TGTGCCAGCAGCCCGATCCGACTAGCCTTGGGGGCCCAGTACTTC
TRBJ1-3,TRBV2,NA,NA,CASSADAGNTIYF,TGTGCCAGCAGTGCAGACGCAGGAAACACCATATATTTT
TRBJ2-4,TRBV4-3,NA,NA,CASSQESAQGKLAKNIQYF,TGCGCCAGCAGCCAAGAATCAGCACAGGGCAAATTAGCCAAAAACATTCAGTACTTC
TRBJ1-1,TRBV7-6,NA,NA,CASSLDEGGSTEAFF,TGTGCCAGCAGCTTAGATGAAGGGGGAAGCACTGAAGCTTTCTTT
TRBJ2-5,TRBV2,TRBD1,once,CASSEGQQETQYF,TGTGCCAGCAGTGAGGGACAGCAAGAGACCCAGTACTTC
TRBJ2-6,TRBV2,NA,NA,CASTLYGSGANVLTF,TGTGCCAGCACCCTCTATGGATCTGGGGCCAACGTCCTGACTTTC
TRBJ2-1,TRBV28,NA,NA,CASSLLRTTYNEQFF,TGTGCCAGCAGTTTATTACGGACTACCTACAATGAGCAGTTCTTC
TRBJ2-1,TRBV28,NA,NA,CASSGGVNEQFF,TGTGCCAGCAGTGGGGGAGTCAATGAGCAGTTCTTC
TRBJ2-3,TRBV29-1,TRBD2,NA,CSVGGRVSDTQYF,TGCAGCGTTGGGGGGAGGGTTTCAGATACGCAGTATTTT
TRBJ2-3,TRBV29-1,TRBD2,NA,CSVASGSVADTQYF,TGCAGCGTCGCCAGCGGGAGTGTGGCAGATACGCAGTATTTT
TRBJ2-5,TRBV5-1,TRBD2,NA,CASSSTSGNQVSTQYF,TGCGCCAGCAGCTCGACTAGCGGGAACCAAGTGTCGACCCAGTACTTC
TRBJ2-3,TRBV19,NA,NA,CASSFRTGTDTQYF,TGTGCCAGTAGTTTCAGAACTGGCACAGATACGCAGTATTTT
TRBJ2-3,TRBV6-6,TRBD2,NA,CASRFGREVDTQYF,TGTGCCAGCAGGTTCGGGAGGGAGGTAGATACGCAGTATTTT
TRBJ2-2,TRBV2,NA,NA,CASTKDGTGELFF,TGTGCCAGCACCAAGGACGGCACCGGGGAGCTGTTTTTT
TRBJ2-7,TRBV30,NA,NA,CAWGGDSHWEQYF,TGTGCCTGGGGGGGCGACTCTCATTGGGAGCAGTACTTC
TRBJ2-1,TRBV19,NA,NA,CASSIDTGRYNEQFF,TGTGCCAGTAGTATAGATACAGGGAGGTACAATGAGCAGTTCTTC
TRBJ2-1,TRBV7-6,TRBD1,NA,CASSFLDRGHNEQFF,TGTGCCAGCAGCTTCCTTGACAGGGGCCACAATGAGCAGTTCTTC
TRBJ1-2,TRBV18,NA,NA,CASSPSALLGGYTF,TGTGCCAGCTCACCATCGGCCCTTCTGGGCGGCTACACCTTC